Given below is one T cell receptor beta chain in context. This sample was taken from a study of Graves' ophthalmopathy and Graves' hyperthyroidism. In this cohort, patients with other autoimmune diseases, uncontrolled infections, pregnancy or lactation were excluded. Diagnostic conclusions were grounded in clinical symptoms, serum thyroxine, TRAb, thyroid ultrasound and orbital computed tomography. From RNA, the CDR3 regions of TCR beta chains were amplified and sequenced. After a first-round RT-PCR with HTBI primers, a second-round multiplex PCR was run. TCRdb re-derived calls from the multiplex PCR reads in MiXCR, one entry per CDR3 protein. The sample carries almost 750,000 distinct CDR3 sequences, 40% recorded once. The sequence was obtained from an adult man with Graves' ophthalmopathy. The specimen was peripheral blood.

CDR3: CASSIGRYTGELFF. As DNA, the CDR3 is TGTGCCAGTAGTATCGGGCGATACACCGGGGAGCTGTTTTTT. The V gene is TRBV19, the J gene TRBJ2-2; D remains ambiguous. V lost 3 bases and J lost 3, with 8 bases in between. CDR1 LNHDA and CDR2 SQIVND come from the germline V gene (reference sequence). The CDR3 extends over 14 amino acids.